This TCR beta chain was sequenced during a study of molecular identifiers for immune sequencing clone quantification. TCRdb processed the PCR reads anew with MiXCR; each CDR3 protein has one entry. The table has 400,000 to 600,000 distinct CDR3 sequences, roughly 26% seen once. CDR3 length equals 11 residues. CDR1 and CDR2 (germline): MNHNS, SASEGT. Between the trimmed V and J ends, which lost 2 bases and 7 bases, there was a span of 5 bases. The genes are TRBV6-1 and TRBJ1-2; D remains ambiguous. The source of this sequence is a human donor in good health. Some libraries in this study had Jurkat cell RNA spiked in. Material: naive CD8+ T cells from blood, with Jurkat cell RNA spiked in. The subset here: FACS-sorted CD8+CD4-CCR7+CD45RA+ naive T cells. DNA of the CDR3: TGTGCCAGCAGTGAAAATTCTGGCTACACCTTC. The encoded protein is CASSENSGYTF.